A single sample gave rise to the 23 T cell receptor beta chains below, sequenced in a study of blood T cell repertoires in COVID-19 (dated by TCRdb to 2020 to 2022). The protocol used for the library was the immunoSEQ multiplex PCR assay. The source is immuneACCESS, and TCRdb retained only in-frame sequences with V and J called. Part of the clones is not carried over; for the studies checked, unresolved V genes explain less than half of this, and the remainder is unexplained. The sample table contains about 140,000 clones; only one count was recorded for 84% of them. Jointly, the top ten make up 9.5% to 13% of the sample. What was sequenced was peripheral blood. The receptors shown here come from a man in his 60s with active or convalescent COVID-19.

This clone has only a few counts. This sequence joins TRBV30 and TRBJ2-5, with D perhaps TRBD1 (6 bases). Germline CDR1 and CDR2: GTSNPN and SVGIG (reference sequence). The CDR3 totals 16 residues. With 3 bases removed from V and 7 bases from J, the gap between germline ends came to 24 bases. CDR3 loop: CAWRRVSGQRGGTQYF. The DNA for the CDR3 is TGTGCCTGGAGAAGGGTGAGCGGACAGAGAGGAGGGACCCAGTACTTC.

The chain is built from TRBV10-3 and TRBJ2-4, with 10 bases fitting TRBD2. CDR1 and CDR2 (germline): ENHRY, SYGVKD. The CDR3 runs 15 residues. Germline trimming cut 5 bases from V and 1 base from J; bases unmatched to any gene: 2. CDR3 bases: TGTGCCATCAGTTTAGCGGGGGGTGCCAAAAACATTCAGTACTTC. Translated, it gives CAISLAGGAKNIQYF.

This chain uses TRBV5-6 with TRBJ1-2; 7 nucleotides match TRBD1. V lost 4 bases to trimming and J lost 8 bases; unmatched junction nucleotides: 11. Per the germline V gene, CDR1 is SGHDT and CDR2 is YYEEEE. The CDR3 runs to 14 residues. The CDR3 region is CASSPTLTGWGYTF. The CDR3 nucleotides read TGTGCCAGCAGCCCTACCCTGACAGGGTGGGGCTACACCTTC. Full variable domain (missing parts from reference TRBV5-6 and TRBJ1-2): DAGVTQSPTHLIKTRGQQVTLRCSPKSGHDTVSWYQQALGQGPQFIFQYYEEEERQRGNFPDRFSGHQFPNYSSELNVNALLLGDSALYLCASSPTLTGWGYTFGSGTRLTVV.

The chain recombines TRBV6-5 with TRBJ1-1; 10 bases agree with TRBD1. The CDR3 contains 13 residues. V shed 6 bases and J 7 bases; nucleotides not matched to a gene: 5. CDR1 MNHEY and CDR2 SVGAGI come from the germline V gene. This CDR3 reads CASRRQGAGEAFF. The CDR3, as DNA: TGTGCCAGCAGGAGACAGGGGGCGGGTGAAGCTTTCTTT.

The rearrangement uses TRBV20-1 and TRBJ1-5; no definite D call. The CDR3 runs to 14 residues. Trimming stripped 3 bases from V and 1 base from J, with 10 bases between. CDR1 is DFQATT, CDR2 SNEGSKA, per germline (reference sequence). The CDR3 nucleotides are TGCAGTGCTAGTCGGACGGGGAGCAATCAGCCCCAGCATTTT. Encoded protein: CSASRTGSNQPQHF.

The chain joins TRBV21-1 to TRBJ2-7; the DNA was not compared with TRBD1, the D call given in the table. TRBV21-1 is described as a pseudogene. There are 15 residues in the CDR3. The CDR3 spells CASIRRQGRTYEQYV. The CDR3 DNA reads TGTGCCAGCATCCGTCGACAGGGGAGGACCTACGAGCAGTACGTC.

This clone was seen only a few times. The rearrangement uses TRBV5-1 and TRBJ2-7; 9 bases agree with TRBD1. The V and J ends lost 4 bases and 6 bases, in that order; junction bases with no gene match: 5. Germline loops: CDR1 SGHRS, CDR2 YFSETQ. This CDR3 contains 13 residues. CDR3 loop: CASSPQGAVEQYF. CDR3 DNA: TGCGCCAGCAGCCCACAGGGGGCTGTCGAGCAGTACTTC.

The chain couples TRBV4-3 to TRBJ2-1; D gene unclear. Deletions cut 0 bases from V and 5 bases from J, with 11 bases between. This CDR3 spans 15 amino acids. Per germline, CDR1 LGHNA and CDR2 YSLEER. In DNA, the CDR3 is TGCGCCAGCAGCCAAGATGGTCTGAGGCACAATGAGCAGTTCTTC. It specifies CASSQDGLRHNEQFF.

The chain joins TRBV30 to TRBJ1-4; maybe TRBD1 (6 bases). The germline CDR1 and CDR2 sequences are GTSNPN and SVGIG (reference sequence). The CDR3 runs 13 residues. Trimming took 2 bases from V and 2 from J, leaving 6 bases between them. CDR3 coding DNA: TGTGCCTGGAGTAGGGGGACTAATGAAAAACTGTTTTTT. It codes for CAWSRGTNEKLFF. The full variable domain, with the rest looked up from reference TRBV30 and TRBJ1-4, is SQTIHQWPATLVQPVGSPLSLECTVEGTSNPNLYWYRQAAGRGLQLLFYSVGIGQISSEVPQNLSASRPQDRQFILSSKKLLLSDSGFYLCAWSRGTNEKLFFGSGTQLSVL.

CDR3 sequence (DNA): TGCAGCGTTGTAGACAGGGAAGCTTTCTTT. Protein product: CSVVDREAFF. The chain carries TRBV29-1 and TRBJ1-1; tentatively, D is TRBD1 (6 bases). The CDR3 totals 10 residues. Per germline, CDR1 SQVTM and CDR2 ANQGSEA. Trimming took 4 bases from V and 8 from J, leaving 8 bases between them.

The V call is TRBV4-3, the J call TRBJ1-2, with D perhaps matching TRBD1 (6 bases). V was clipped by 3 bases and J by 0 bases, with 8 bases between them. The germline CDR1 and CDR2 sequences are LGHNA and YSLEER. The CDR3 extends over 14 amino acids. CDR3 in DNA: TGCGCCAGCAGCCACCAGGGGACTAACTATGGCTACACCTTC. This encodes CASSHQGTNYGYTF.

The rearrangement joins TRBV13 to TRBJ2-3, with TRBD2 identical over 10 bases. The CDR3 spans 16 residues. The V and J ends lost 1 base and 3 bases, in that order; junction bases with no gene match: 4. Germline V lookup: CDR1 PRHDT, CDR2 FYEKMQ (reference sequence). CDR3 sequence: CASSLVSGRWTDTQYF. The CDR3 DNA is TGTGCCAGCAGCTTAGTTAGCGGGAGGTGGACAGATACGCAGTATTTT.

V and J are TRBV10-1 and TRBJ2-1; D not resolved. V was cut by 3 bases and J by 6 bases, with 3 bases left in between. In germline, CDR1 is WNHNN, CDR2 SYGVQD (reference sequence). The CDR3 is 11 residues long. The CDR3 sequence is CASSDSNEQFF. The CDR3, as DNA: TGCGCCAGCAGTGACAGCAATGAGCAGTTCTTC.

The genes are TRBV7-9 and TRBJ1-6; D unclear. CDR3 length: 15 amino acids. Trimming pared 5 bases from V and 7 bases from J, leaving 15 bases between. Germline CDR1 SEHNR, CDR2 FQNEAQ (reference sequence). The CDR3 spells CASSLSSGSNSPLHF. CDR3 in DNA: TGTGCCAGCAGCCTTAGTTCAGGTTCAAATTCACCCCTCCACTTT.

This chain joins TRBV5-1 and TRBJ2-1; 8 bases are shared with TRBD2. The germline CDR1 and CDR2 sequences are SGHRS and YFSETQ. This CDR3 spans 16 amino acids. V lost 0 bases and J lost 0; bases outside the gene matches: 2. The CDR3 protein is CASSLAGTSSYNEQFF. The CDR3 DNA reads TGCGCCAGCAGCTTGGCCGGGACTAGCTCCTACAATGAGCAGTTCTTC.

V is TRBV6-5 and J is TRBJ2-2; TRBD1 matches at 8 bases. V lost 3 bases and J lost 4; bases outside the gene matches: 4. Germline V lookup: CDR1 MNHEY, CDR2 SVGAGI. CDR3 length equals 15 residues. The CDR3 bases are TGTGCCAGCAGTTATTCAGGGGGCGGCACCGGGGAGCTGTTTTTT. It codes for CASSYSGGGTGELFF.

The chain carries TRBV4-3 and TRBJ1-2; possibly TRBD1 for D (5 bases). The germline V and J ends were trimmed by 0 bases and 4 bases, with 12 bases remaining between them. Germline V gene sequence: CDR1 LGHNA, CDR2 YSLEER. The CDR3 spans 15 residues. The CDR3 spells CASSQDRDGGYGYTF. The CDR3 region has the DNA TGCGCCAGCAGCCAAGATCGGGACGGGGGCTATGGCTACACCTTC.

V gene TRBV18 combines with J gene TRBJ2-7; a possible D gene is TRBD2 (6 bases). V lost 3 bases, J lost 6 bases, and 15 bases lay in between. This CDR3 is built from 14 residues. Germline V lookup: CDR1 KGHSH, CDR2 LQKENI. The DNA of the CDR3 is TGTGCCAGCTCACCGGACCCTCGGGGGTCCGAGCAGTACTTC. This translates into CASSPDPRGSEQYF.

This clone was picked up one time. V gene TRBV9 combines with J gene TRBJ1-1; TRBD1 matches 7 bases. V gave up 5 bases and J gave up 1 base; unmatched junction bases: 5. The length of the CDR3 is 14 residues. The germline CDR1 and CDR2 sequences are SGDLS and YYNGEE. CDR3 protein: CASRGSGGNTEAFF. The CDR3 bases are TGTGCCAGCAGGGGGTCAGGGGGGAACACTGAAGCTTTCTTT.

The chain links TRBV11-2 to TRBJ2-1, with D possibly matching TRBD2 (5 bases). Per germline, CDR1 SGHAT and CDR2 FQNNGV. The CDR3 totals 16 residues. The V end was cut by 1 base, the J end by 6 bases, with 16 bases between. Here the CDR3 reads CASSLVIFEGINEQFF. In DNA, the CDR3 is TGTGCCAGCAGCTTAGTTATTTTCGAGGGCATCAATGAGCAGTTCTTC.

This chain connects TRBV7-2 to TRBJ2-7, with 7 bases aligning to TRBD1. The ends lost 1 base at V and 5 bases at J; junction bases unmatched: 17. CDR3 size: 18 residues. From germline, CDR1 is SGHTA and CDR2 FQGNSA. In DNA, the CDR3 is TGTGCCAGCAGCTTAGGCGGCGTTTCAGGGGGTCGGCTCAACGAGCAGTACTTC. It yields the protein CASSLGGVSGGRLNEQYF.

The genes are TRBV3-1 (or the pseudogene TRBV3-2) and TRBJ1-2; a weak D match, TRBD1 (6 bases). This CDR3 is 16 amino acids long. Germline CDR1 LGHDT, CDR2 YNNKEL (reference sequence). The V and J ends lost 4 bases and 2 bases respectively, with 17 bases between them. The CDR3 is CASSLGQTTKNYGYTF. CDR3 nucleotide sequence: TGTGCCAGCAGCCTTGGACAGACAACAAAAAACTATGGCTACACCTTC.

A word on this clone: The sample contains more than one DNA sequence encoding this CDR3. The CDR3 here is CASSSGTGGETQYF. The CDR3, as DNA: TGTGCCAGCAGTTCCGGGACAGGGGGTGAGACCCAGTACTTC. The chain combines TRBV27 with TRBJ2-5; 11 bases map to TRBD1. After removal of 4 bases from V and 5 bases from J, the junction contained 3 bases not matched to a gene. The germline gives CDR1 MNHEY, CDR2 SMNVEV (reference sequence). The CDR3 has 14 residues.